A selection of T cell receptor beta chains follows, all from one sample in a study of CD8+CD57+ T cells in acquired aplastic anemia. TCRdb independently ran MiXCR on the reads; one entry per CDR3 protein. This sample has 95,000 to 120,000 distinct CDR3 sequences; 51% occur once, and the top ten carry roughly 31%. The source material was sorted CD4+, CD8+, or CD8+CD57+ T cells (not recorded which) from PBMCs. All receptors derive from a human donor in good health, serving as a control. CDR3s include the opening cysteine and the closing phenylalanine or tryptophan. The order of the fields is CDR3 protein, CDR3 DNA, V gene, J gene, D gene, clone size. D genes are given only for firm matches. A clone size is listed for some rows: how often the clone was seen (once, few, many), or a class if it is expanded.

CDR3: CATSDQGRDGYTF
DNA: TGTGCCACCAGTGACCAAGGACGGGATGGCTACACCTTC
V: TRBV24-1
J: TRBJ1-2
D: NA
size: medium-sized

CDR3: CSVVRPDGNYGYAF
DNA: TGCAGCGTTGTACGGCCCGACGGTAACTATGGCTACGCCTTC
V: TRBV29-1
J: TRBJ1-2
D: NA
size: NA

CDR3: CASTEVGATNEKLFF
DNA: TGTGCCAGCACGGAGGTGGGGGCAACTAATGAAAAACTGTTTTTT
V: TRBV12-3/TRBV12-4
J: TRBJ1-4
D: NA
size: many

CDR3: CASSQSRDTEAFF
DNA: TGTGCCAGCAGTCAATCCCGGGACACTGAAGCTTTCTTT
V: TRBV7-8
J: TRBJ1-1
D: NA
size: NA

CDR3: CSAEPGQASGTEAFF
DNA: TGCAGTGCTGAACCGGGACAGGCGTCGGGTACTGAAGCTTTCTTT
V: TRBV20-1
J: TRBJ1-1
D: TRBD1
size: few

CDR3: CASSGPYEQYF
DNA: TGTGCCAGCAGCGGACCCTACGAGCAGTACTTC
V: TRBV5-4
J: TRBJ2-7
D: NA
size: many

CDR3: CASSESGANVLTF
DNA: TGTGCCAGCAGCGAATCTGGGGCCAACGTCCTGACTTTC
V: TRBV9
J: TRBJ2-6
D: NA
size: NA

CDR3: CSVAQGRDSPLHF
DNA: TGCAGCGTAGCACAGGGAAGGGATTCACCCCTCCACTTT
V: TRBV29-1
J: TRBJ1-6
D: NA
size: few

CDR3: CASSSPSVTEAFF
DNA: TGTGCCAGCAGCTCCCCTTCGGTCACCGAAGCTTTCTTT
V: TRBV11-2
J: TRBJ1-1
D: NA
size: NA

CDR3: CASSLSSQAYGEQYF
DNA: TGCGCCAGCAGCTTGTCTAGCCAGGCGTACGGCGAGCAGTACTTC
V: TRBV5-1
J: TRBJ2-7
D: NA
size: NA

CDR3: CSAIEGALYEQYF
DNA: TGCAGTGCTATCGAGGGGGCCCTCTACGAGCAGTACTTC
V: TRBV20-1
J: TRBJ2-7
D: TRBD1
size: NA

CDR3: CASIVSLPGQGSYEQYF
DNA: TGTGCCAGCATCGTATCCCTCCCGGGACAGGGATCCTACGAGCAGTACTTC
V: TRBV7-8
J: TRBJ2-7
D: TRBD1
size: many

CDR3: CASSIDRNRDHEQYF
DNA: TGTGCCAGTAGTATAGATCGAAACAGGGACCACGAGCAGTACTTT
V: TRBV19
J: TRBJ2-7
D: NA
size: NA

CDR3: CASSLDGGGEYGYTF
DNA: TGTGCCAGCAGCTTAGATGGGGGAGGGGAGTATGGCTACACCTTC
V: TRBV7-9
J: TRBJ1-2
D: NA
size: many

CDR3: CASSYSLILGDPSTDTQYF
DNA: TGTGCCAGCAGTTACTCGTTGATTCTAGGGGACCCTAGCACAGATACGCAGTATTTT
V: TRBV6-2/TRBV6-3
J: TRBJ2-3
D: NA
size: NA

CDR3: CASSGGGQGALETQYF
DNA: TGTGCCAGCAGTGGGGGGGGGCAGGGGGCGTTAGAGACCCAGTACTTC
V: TRBV25-1
J: TRBJ2-5
D: NA
size: few

CDR3: CASSVSIQGYGYTF
DNA: TGTGCCAGCAGCGTAAGTATACAGGGCTATGGCTACACCTTC
V: TRBV9
J: TRBJ1-2
D: NA
size: NA

CDR3: CASSIGDRIHQPQHF
DNA: TGTGCCAGTAGTATTGGGGACAGGATCCATCAGCCCCAGCATTTT
V: TRBV19
J: TRBJ1-5
D: TRBD1
size: NA

CDR3: CASTQDTSGANVLTF
DNA: TGTGCCAGCACCCAAGACACCTCTGGGGCCAACGTCCTGACTTTC
V: TRBV6-2/TRBV6-3
J: TRBJ2-6
D: NA
size: many

CDR3: CAIRLTSGVSEQFF
DNA: TGTGCCATCAGACTGACTAGCGGGGTCTCAGAGCAGTTCTTC
V: TRBV10-3
J: TRBJ2-1
D: TRBD2
size: NA

CDR3: CAIKGDRVRSEAFF
DNA: TGTGCCATCAAAGGGGACAGGGTGCGCTCAGAAGCTTTCTTT
V: TRBV10-3
J: TRBJ1-1
D: TRBD1
size: NA

CDR3: CASSGPTINSPLHF
DNA: TGCGCCAGCAGCGGACCGACAATTAATTCACCCCTCCACTTT
V: TRBV10-1
J: TRBJ1-6
D: NA
size: many

CDR3: CSVEMTNPGEAFF
DNA: TGCAGCGTTGAGATGACAAATCCCGGTGAAGCTTTCTTT
V: TRBV29-1
J: TRBJ1-1
D: NA
size: many

CDR3: CSARTRGAQGNQPQHF
DNA: TGCAGTGCTAGAACCCGGGGGGCACAGGGCAATCAGCCCCAGCATTTT
V: TRBV20-1
J: TRBJ1-5
D: NA
size: NA

CDR3: CASSVRGPYEQYF
DNA: TGTGCCAGTAGTGTCCGGGGACCCTACGAGCAGTACTTC
V: TRBV19
J: TRBJ2-7
D: NA
size: many

CDR3: CASSQGDRRTSGNTIYF
DNA: TGCGCCAGCAGCCAAGGGGACAGGCGGACCTCTGGAAACACCATATATTTT
V: TRBV4-1
J: TRBJ1-3
D: TRBD1
size: once

CDR3: CATSRDYSEGYTF
DNA: TGTGCCACCAGCAGAGATTATTCGGAGGGCTACACCTTC
V: TRBV15
J: TRBJ1-2
D: NA
size: NA

CDR3: CASSVFIGTGVYGYTF
DNA: TGTGCCAGCAGCGTATTTATCGGGACAGGGGTCTATGGCTACACCTTC
V: TRBV25-1
J: TRBJ1-2
D: TRBD1
size: few

CDR3: CASSLEGSSGYNEQFF
DNA: TGTGCCAGCAGCTTAGAGGGTTCTAGCGGTTACAATGAGCAGTTCTTC
V: TRBV11-2
J: TRBJ2-1
D: TRBD2
size: many

CDR3: CASSYYGEQYF
DNA: TGTGCCAGCAGTTACTACGGAGAGCAGTACTTC
V: TRBV6-2/TRBV6-3
J: TRBJ2-7
D: NA
size: once

CDR3: CASSASGGGGGYEQYF
DNA: TGTGCCAGCAGTGCTAGCGGCGGCGGGGGGGGCTACGAGCAGTACTTC
V: TRBV25-1
J: TRBJ2-7
D: TRBD2
size: few

CDR3: CSVGDRFYEQYF
DNA: TGCAGCGTTGGGGACAGGTTCTACGAGCAGTACTTC
V: TRBV29-1
J: TRBJ2-7
D: TRBD1
size: NA

CDR3: CASSLDRGGSYEQYF
DNA: TGTGCCAGCAGTCTGGACAGGGGGGGGTCCTACGAGCAGTACTTC
V: TRBV6-2/TRBV6-3
J: TRBJ2-7
D: TRBD1
size: NA

CDR3: CSARGVRDTEAFF
DNA: TGCAGTGCTAGGGGGGTCCGGGACACTGAAGCTTTCTTT
V: TRBV20-1
J: TRBJ1-1
D: NA
size: NA

CDR3: CASSQGLAGGSAAIHEQFF
DNA: TGTGCCAGCAGCCAGGGACTAGCGGGGGGCTCGGCGGCCATCCATGAGCAGTTCTTC
V: TRBV4-2
J: TRBJ2-1
D: TRBD2
size: NA

CDR3: CASSLAQDRGSNQPQHF
DNA: TGTGCCAGCAGCTTAGCCCAGGACAGGGGGAGCAATCAGCCCCAGCATTTT
V: TRBV7-8
J: TRBJ1-5
D: TRBD1
size: many

CDR3: CASSFSRADGYTF
DNA: TGTGCCAGCAGCTTCTCACGGGCGGATGGCTACACCTTC
V: TRBV7-8
J: TRBJ1-2
D: NA
size: NA

CDR3: CASSFGTGVYGYTF
DNA: TGTGCCAGCAGTTTCGGGACAGGGGTCTATGGCTACACCTTC
V: TRBV6-5
J: TRBJ1-2
D: TRBD1
size: NA

CDR3: CASSIMGANYGYTF
DNA: TGTGCCAGTAGTATCATGGGGGCTAACTATGGCTACACCTTC
V: TRBV19
J: TRBJ1-2
D: NA
size: NA

CDR3: CASSISDWETQYF
DNA: TGTGCCAGTAGTATTTCAGATTGGGAGACCCAGTACTTC
V: TRBV19
J: TRBJ2-5
D: NA
size: NA

CDR3: CASSPLNYGYTF
DNA: TGTGCCAGCAGCCCTTTGAACTATGGCTACACCTTC
V: TRBV7-8
J: TRBJ1-2
D: NA
size: NA